The 3 T cell receptor beta chains in this list originate from one sample, sequenced in a study of T cell repertoires in cytomegalovirus infection. A single record per CDR3 protein comes from TCRdb applying MiXCR to the reads. The repertoire includes about 740,000 distinct CDR3 sequences, about 40% of them detected once, and under 3.5% sits in the top ten. The sample taken for sequencing was PBMCs. Source of these receptors: a human donor in good health (CMV status not recorded). Some clones in this sample may be carry-over from other donors' samples.

The chain is built from TRBV15 and TRBJ2-7; D gene ambiguous. CDR3 length equals 12 residues. V lost 4 bases and J 8 bases, leaving 12 bases between the germline ends. Looked up from germline, CDR1 is LNHNV and CDR2 is YYDKDF (reference sequence). The CDR3 coding sequence is TGTGCCACCAGCAACCTATCTCCCAAGCAGTACTTC. It is translated as CATSNLSPKQYF.

As for this clonotype: The junction departs from the called germline gene at one end, perhaps through a read error. The chain employs TRBV7-6 and TRBJ2-3; D not certain. The CDR3 length is 15 residues. Per germline, CDR1 SGHVS and CDR2 FNYEAQ. The CDR3 DNA follows: TGTGCTAGCAGCTTAAGCAGCCTCACAGCAGATACGCAGTATTTT. Its protein is CASSLSSLTADTQYF.

The chain has TRBV28 and TRBJ2-7; 8 bases are shared with TRBD1. The CDR3 has 15 residues. The junction had 14 bases not matched to a gene; V was cut back by 6 bases and J by 7 bases. CDR1 is MDHEN and CDR2 is SYDVKM in the germline V gene. The CDR3, as DNA: TGTGCCAGCAGAGGCCAGGACAGGGCGGTGGGTGAGCAGTACTTC. Its translation is CASRGQDRAVGEQYF.